This T cell receptor beta chain was profiled in a study of vaccination and CD4 T cells after COVID-19. The study, taken as a whole, reports: Convalescent patients showed a median around 90% of reactive clones that were seen only post-vaccination. Vaccine-specific clones numbering 304 of 307 showed spike mono-reactivity in convalescent patients. From approximately 23 to 38, the median of SARS-CoV-2-reactive clonotypes rose without reaching significance.

A remark on this clonotype: The antigen remains unidentified.

Cultured CD4+ T cell DNA was sequenced using the Oncomine TCR Beta short-read assay. TCRdb reanalysed the PCR reads using MiXCR and keeps one entry per CDR3 protein. There are 15,000 or so distinct CDR3 sequences in the sample; about three fifths occur only once, and 9.5% to 12% lies in the top ten. V was trimmed by 7 bases and J by 7 bases, leaving 23 bases between them. Germline CDR1 reads LNHDA; CDR2 reads SQIVND (reference sequence). This CDR3 has 16 amino acids. The treatment was: approximately 10-day PBMC culture with coronavirus spike peptide pools or control peptides (ViraFEST assay). Sequencing input: CD4+ T cells from blood, cultured in vitro. The rearrangement joins TRBV19 to TRBJ1-5; tentative D call: TRBD1 (5 bases). The TCR comes from a human donor who had recovered from COVID-19. CDR3 amino acids: CASNNRGARGGQPQHF. CDR3 bases: TGTGCCAGTAATAATAGGGGCGCGAGGGGAGGCCAGCCCCAGCATTTT.